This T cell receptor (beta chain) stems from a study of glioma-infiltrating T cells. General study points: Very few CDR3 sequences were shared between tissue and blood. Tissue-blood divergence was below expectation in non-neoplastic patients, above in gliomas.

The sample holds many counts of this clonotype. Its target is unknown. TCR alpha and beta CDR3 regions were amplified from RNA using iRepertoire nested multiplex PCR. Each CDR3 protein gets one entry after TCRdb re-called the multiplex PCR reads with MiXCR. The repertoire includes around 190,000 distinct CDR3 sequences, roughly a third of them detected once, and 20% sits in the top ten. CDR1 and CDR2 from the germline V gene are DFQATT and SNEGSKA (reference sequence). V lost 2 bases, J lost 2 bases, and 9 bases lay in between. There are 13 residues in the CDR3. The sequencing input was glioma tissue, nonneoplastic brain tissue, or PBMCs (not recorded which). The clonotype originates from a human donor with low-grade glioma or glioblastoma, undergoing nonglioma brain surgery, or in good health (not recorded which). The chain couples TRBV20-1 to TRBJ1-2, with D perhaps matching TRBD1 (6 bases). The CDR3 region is CSARPTGNYGYTF. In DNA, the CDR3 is TGCAGTGCTAGACCTACAGGGAACTATGGCTACACCTTC.